This T cell receptor (beta chain) was captured by sequencing in a study of Ad26.COV2.S vaccination and SARS-CoV-2 variants. For this clone: What it binds is unknown.

Broader study findings: It is possible that the TCR breadth and depth analyses underestimated the total T cell responses.

Here immunoSEQ multiplex PCR was the method, and the copy in TCRdb shows in-frame clones only, minus some. The sample includes approximately 420,000 clones, roughly 90% of them seen just once. Per germline, CDR1 MDHEN and CDR2 SYDVKM. The CDR3 extends over 16 amino acids. V was cut by 4 bases and J by 0 bases, with 10 bases left in between. The treatment was: some 20 received Ad26.COV2.S at low or high dose, single or two shots; 5 received placebo; per-sample allocation not given. Day 63 after the first vaccine or placebo injection was the time point for sampling. Sample: peripheral blood, taken in a trial of Ad26.COV2.S vaccine versus placebo. The chain combines TRBV28 with TRBJ1-6; unclear D gene. The source is a person aged 18-65 years who received the Ad26.COV2.S COVID-19 vaccine or a placebo. The CDR3 is CASSSDSYSYNSPLHF. As DNA, the CDR3 is TGTGCCAGCAGTTCGGACTCTTACTCCTATAATTCACCCCTCCACTTT.